This TCR beta chain was captured by sequencing in a study of long-term antiretroviral therapy in people with HIV (dated by TCRdb to 2021 to 2024). Looking at the study overall: Collection of the earliest samples took place about a decade ahead of the 2015 WHO recommendation for immediate ART, at a time when ART was typically delayed until CD4 counts fell. A retrospective serial study tested whether ART initiation and durable HIV suppression were associated with changes in peripheral blood TRB repertoire composition and diversity. A total of under 250 cryopreserved PBMC samples were contributed to the cohort by 30 adults with confirmed HIV infection, with samples collected serially over a mean of approximately six years (range 1-12). Of the 30 to 35 participants with HIV, fewer than twelve were female. No cross-contamination during QIAcube processing turned up in test extractions that ran a monoclonal T-cell line alongside 30 to 35 polyclonal samples.

This clone was detected only once. Its specific antigen is unknown. Base-call qualities are not available, and no considerably larger clone is one nucleotide away. Participants were included only if at least one PBMC sample before ART initiation and at least two post-ART samples were available. Treatment was received in the United States of America by all participants with HIV. Before DNA extraction, cryopreserved samples of roughly 1-10 million PBMC were thawed and washed. At the time of the earliest PBMC sample, participants with HIV were aged between roughly 20 and 54 years. PBMC samples were contributed by each participant from 1-4 timepoints before ART initiation and 2-8 timepoints after ART initiation, with a median of 7 samples. Serial HIV viral load, CD4+ T-cell count, ART history and demographic data were obtained for every participant. A Qiagen kit on a QIAcube was used to extract genomic DNA from unsorted PBMC, with samples processed in batches of 12.

Including cysteine and phenylalanine, the CDR3 has 16 amino acids. Here the CDR3 DNA is all that survives: 48 bases in frame from base 1. CDR1 SGHVS and CDR2 FQNEAQ are derived from the germline V gene. V trim: 5 bases; J trim: 6 bases; unmatched bases: 10. The investigation overall reported the following: Compared with controls, HIV repertoires had narrower CDR3 length ranges, and the network structure pointed to an antigen-experienced repertoire that shifted only slightly toward naive after ART. Unsorted PBMC were profiled instead of sorted CD4+ and CD8+ T cells because pre-ART samples had limited cell numbers. Owing to limited PBMC availability, only the TCR beta chain was sequenced, without alpha chain pairing. ART initiation was associated with a significant increase in TRB diversity, but diversity stayed significantly below transplant donor controls even after long-term ART. The repertoire was dominated across all time points by expanded TRB clones identified before ART initiation, although this dominance was seen to fluctuate and to decrease in many PLHIV after ART. No data were available on ART adherence, viral resistance or therapy changes, limiting inferences about post-ART repertoire changes. The samples were dated from about 2004 to 2017, and the ART regimens that were used may be less effective than current ART regimens.

The immunoSEQ hsTCRB v3.0 assay was used at survey level resolution for TRB variable region sequencing. The target sequencing depth for TRB was about 40,000-50,000 T-cell genomes per sample. Pooled TRB libraries were sequenced on an Illumina MiSeq with a v3 150-cycle kit. The original methods were these. Analysis of repertoires was carried out in R inside a reproducible Nextflow workflow spanning QC, data transformation and analysis. LymphoSeq2, an R package for AIRR-Seq data exploration, was used to implement custom analyses. A handful of samples that produced fewer than 5000 total TRB sequences were removed, so some 190 HIV repertoires were analyzed. Among the roughly 190 retained HIV repertoires, 55 to 65 were collected before ART initiation and approximately 130 were collected after ART initiation. Repertoires were downsampled to 5000 TRB nucleotide sequences, and summary statistics were averaged over 100 downsampling iterations. Only TRB sequences with CDR3 regions of at least seven amino acids were retained for analysis. Diversity was assessed using a clonality score derived from Shannon entropy and using the Gini coefficient. Repertoire networks linked the top 5000 CDR3 amino acid sequences whenever two sequences differed by an edit distance of one. GLIPH2 predicted antigen specificity groups and MHC restriction for TRB CDR3 amino acid sequences. To flag known associations with CMV, EBV, HIV or tissue antigens, CDR3 amino acid sequences were compared against VDJdb and McPAS-TCR. Pre-ART, post-ART and control groups were compared with Wilcoxon signed-rank tests and Holm-Bonferroni correction. TCRdb stores this immuneACCESS table with in-frame sequences only. Part of the clones is absent; in the studies checked, under half of the shortfall reflects unresolved V genes, and no reason is known for the rest. V, J and clone size are those of that table, while D and trimming were read from the DNA. The sample yields tens of thousands of clones; 90% to 95% were counted once. 2.7% of the sample comes from the top ten.

The sequenced sample was unsorted PBMCs, obtained approximately 7.4 years after starting antiretroviral therapy. The TCR sequence derives from a man aged 45-60 years with HIV. The chain links TRBV7-8 with TRBJ2-2; 9 of the junction bases match TRBD1. DNA sequence: TGTGCCAGCAGCCCCAGGTTGGGACAGGGTCCCGGGGAGCTGTTTTTT. It encodes CASSPRLGQGPGELFF.